Reported below is one T cell receptor beta chain. Its antigen remains unknown. Execution of the assay was at deep level. Data came from immunoSEQ multiplex PCR; TCRdb stores just in-frame clones and leaves some out. The sample carries some 2.1 million clones, about 94% recorded once. The data are from a study of shared clonotypes between healthy human individuals. At the level of the study: The donors, two women and a few men, were aged 18 to 49. Whole-study results and caveats: Rarefaction revealed incomplete sorted-subset sequencing despite large depth. It was only blood that was sampled, and tissue repertoires likely differ.

Looked up from germline, CDR1 is MDHEN and CDR2 is SYDVKM. The V segment lost 6 bases and the J segment 0 bases; nucleotides outside the gene matches: 13. This CDR3 has 18 residues. In the naive CD8 group, cells lacked CD45RO and were positively selected for CCR7, so terminally differentiated effector memory CD45RA+ cells were left out. The chain uses TRBV28 and TRBJ2-3, with 9 nucleotides matching TRBD1. What was sequenced was naive CD8+ T cells from PBMCs. This clonotype originated in a man between 18 and 35 years old in good health. Some clones in this sample may be carry-over from other donors' samples. The CDR3 bases are TGTGCCAGCAGCCCAGCAGACAGGGGGTGGGCTAGCACAGATACGCAGTATTTT. This gives the protein CASSPADRGWASTDTQYF.